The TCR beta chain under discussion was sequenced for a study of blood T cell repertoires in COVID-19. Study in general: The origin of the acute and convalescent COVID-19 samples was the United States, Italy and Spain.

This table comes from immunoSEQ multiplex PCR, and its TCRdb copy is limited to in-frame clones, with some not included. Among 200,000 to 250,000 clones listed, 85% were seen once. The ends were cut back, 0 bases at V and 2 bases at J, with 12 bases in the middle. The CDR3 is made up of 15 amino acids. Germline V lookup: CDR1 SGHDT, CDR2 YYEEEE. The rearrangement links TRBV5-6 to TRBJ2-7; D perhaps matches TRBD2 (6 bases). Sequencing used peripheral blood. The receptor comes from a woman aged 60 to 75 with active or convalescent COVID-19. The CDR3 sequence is CASSLEVADPYEQYF. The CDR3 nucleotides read TGTGCCAGCAGCTTGGAAGTAGCGGACCCCTACGAGCAGTACTTC.